This T cell receptor (beta chain) was found in a study of T cell changes during pregnancy in multiple sclerosis. Clones were read by immunoSEQ multiplex PCR, and TCRdb kept only the in-frame ones, dropping some. Of 70,000 to 90,000 clones in the sample, approximately 90% were seen once. The CDR3 contains 16 residues. V dropped 0 bases and J dropped 3 bases, with 12 bases sitting between them. Per germline, CDR1 SGDLS and CDR2 YYNGEE. The sample consisted of PBMCs, taken in the first trimester of pregnancy. This TCR was sampled from a female donor in good health, serving as a control in a pregnancy study. Some clones in this sample may be carry-over from other donors' samples. The V gene is TRBV9, the J gene TRBJ2-2; D possibly corresponds to TRBD2 (5 bases). The CDR3 DNA reads as TGTGCCAGCAGCGTAGGATCTCGGGAATACACCGGGGAGCTGTTTTTT. Its translation is CASSVGSREYTGELFF.